This TCR beta chain was sequenced for a study of shared clonotypes between healthy human individuals. Background on the study: Participating donors consisted of a couple of women and a few men aged 18 to 49.

Comment on this clone: What it binds is not known.

Profiling relied on immunoSEQ multiplex PCR, and the TCRdb table lists in-frame clones only, not all of them. Of about 1.5 million clones in the sample, approximately 98% were seen once. Study-wide findings and caveats: Among donors, sharing of clonotypes was expected to be affected by sequencing depth. Sampling involved blood alone; tissue repertoires likely differ.

The sample taken for sequencing was naive CD4+ T cells sorted from blood. Subset described: CD45RA+ positively selected. This TCR was recovered from a man aged 25 to 45 in good health.

This CDR3 is CASSLVAGSSYEQYF. As DNA, the CDR3 is TGTGCCAGCAGCTTGGTTGCTGGCAGCTCCTACGAGCAGTACTTC. The chain employs TRBV5-6 and TRBJ2-7; no clear D gene. V lost 0 bases and J lost 0, with 10 bases in between. The germline gives CDR1 SGHDT, CDR2 YYEEEE. This CDR3 is built from 15 residues.